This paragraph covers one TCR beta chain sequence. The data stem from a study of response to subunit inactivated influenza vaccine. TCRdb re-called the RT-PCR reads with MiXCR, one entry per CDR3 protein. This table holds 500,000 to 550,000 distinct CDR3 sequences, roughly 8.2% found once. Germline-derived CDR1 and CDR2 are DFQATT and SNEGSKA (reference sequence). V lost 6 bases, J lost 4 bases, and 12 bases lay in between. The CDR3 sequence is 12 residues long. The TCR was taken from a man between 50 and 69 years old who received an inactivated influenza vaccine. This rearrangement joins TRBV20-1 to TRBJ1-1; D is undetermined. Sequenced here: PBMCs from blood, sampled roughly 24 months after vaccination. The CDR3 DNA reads TGCAGTGCCCCGATAACGGGCACTGAAGCTTTCTTT. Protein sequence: CSAPITGTEAFF.